These 4 T cell receptor beta chains were sequenced from one sample in a study of blood T cell repertoires in COVID-19. The method was immunoSEQ multiplex PCR; TCRdb's version includes in-frame clones alone and lacks a portion of them. The data contain roughly 340,000 clones, around 90% of them singletons. Material for sequencing was peripheral blood. These receptors originate from a woman aged 30 to 39 with COVID-19, enrolled during active disease.

To note about this clone: The sample has other DNA sequences that encode this CDR3 too. The rearrangement links TRBV7-2 to TRBJ2-5; D uncertain. The CDR3 is 14 amino acids. CDR1 and CDR2 from the germline V gene are SGHTA and FQGNSA. Trimming took off 1 base at V and 4 bases at J, with 10 bases between the two ends. The CDR3 here is CASSLVVSRETQYF. Here the CDR3 DNA reads TGTGCCAGCAGCTTAGTAGTCTCTAGAGAGACCCAGTACTTC.

The J gene is TRBJ2-7, the V gene TRBV5-4; 16 positions agree with TRBD2. Trimming took 4 bases from V and 4 from J; bases not matched to a gene: 11. Looked up from germline, CDR1 is SGHNT and CDR2 is YYREEE (reference sequence). The CDR3 is 18 residues long. The CDR3 DNA sequence: TGTGCCAGCAGCCAGGGACTAGCGGGAGGGTTTTTCGAGTACGAGCAGTACGTC. It is translated as CASSQGLAGGFFEYEQYV.

The chain employs TRBV5-5 and TRBJ2-5; 9 bases are shared with TRBD2. CDR1 is SGHKS, CDR2 YYEKEE, per germline (reference sequence). Trimming removed 6 bases from V and 5 bases from J; junction bases left unmatched: 11. The CDR3 has 15 amino acids. The CDR3 loop reads CASTTAGGPWETQYF. CDR3 in DNA: TGTGCCAGCACTACCGCGGGAGGGCCGTGGGAGACCCAGTACTTC.

V is TRBV24-1 and J is TRBJ1-2, with TRBD1 identical over 9 bases. Trimming cost V 3 bases and J 4 bases; bases outside gene matches: 5. The CDR3 length is 15 residues. Germline V gives CDR1 KGHDR, CDR2 SFDVKD. The DNA for the CDR3 is TGTGCCACCAGTGATAGCGGGACAGGGCCCTATGGCTACACCTTC. Translating gives CATSDSGTGPYGYTF.